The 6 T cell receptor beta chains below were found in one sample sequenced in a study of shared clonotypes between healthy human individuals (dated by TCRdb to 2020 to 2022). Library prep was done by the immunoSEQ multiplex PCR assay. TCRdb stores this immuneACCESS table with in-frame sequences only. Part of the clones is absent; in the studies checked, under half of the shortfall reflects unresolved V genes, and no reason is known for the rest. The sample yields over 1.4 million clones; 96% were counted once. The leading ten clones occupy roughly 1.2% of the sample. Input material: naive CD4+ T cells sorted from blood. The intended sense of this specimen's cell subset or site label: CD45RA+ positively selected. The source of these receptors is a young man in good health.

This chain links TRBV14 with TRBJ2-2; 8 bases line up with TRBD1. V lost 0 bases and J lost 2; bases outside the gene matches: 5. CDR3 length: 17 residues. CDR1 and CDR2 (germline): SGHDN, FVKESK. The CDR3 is CASSQERDRRNTGELFF. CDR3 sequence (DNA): TGTGCCAGCAGCCAAGAGAGGGACAGGAGAAACACCGGGGAGCTGTTTTTT.

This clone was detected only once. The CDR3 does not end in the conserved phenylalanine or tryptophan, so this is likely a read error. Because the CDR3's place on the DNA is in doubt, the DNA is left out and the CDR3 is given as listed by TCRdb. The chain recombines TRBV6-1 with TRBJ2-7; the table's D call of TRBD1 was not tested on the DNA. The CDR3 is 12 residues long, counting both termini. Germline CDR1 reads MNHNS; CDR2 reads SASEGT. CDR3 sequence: CASQNIYGTGEI.

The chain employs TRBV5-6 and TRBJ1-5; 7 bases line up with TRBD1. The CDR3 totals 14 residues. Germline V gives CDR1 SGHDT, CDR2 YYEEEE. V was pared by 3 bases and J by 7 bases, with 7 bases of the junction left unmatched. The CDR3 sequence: CASSSQGRWQPQHF. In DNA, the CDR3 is TGTGCCAGCAGCTCACAGGGGAGGTGGCAGCCCCAGCATTTT. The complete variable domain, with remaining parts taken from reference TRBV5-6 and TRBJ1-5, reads DAGVTQSPTHLIKTRGQQVTLRCSPKSGHDTVSWYQQALGQGPQFIFQYYEEEERQRGNFPDRFSGHQFPNYSSELNVNALLLGDSALYLCASSSQGRWQPQHFGDGTRLSIL.

In DNA, the CDR3 is TGTGCCAGCTCACCAGTCGAGGGCACTGAAGCTTTCTTT. It translates to CASSPVEGTEAFF. The rearrangement links TRBV18 to TRBJ1-1; D is uncertain. Per the germline V gene, CDR1 is KGHSH and CDR2 is LQKENI. This CDR3 region has 13 residues. V was trimmed by 2 bases and J by 4 bases, leaving 8 bases between them. Variable domain in full (rest from reference TRBV18 and TRBJ1-1): NAGVMQNPRHLVRRRGQEARLRCSPMKGHSHVYWYRQLPEEGLKFMVYLQKENIIDESGMPKERFSAEFPKEGPSILRIQQVVRGDSAAYFCASSPVEGTEAFFGQGTRLTVV.

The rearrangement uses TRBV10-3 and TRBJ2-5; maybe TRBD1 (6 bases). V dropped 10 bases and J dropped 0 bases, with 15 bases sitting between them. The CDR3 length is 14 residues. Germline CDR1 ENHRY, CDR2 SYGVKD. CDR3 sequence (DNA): TGTGCCACCCGGACAGCCCGAGACCAAGAGACCCAGTACTTC. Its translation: CATRTARDQETQYF.

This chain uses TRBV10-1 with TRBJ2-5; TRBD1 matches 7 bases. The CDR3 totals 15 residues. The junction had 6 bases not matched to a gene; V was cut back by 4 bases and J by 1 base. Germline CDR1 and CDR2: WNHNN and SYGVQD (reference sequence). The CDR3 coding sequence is TGCGCCAGCAGTGCTAACAGGGGTTCCCAAGAGACCCAGTACTTC. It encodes CASSANRGSQETQYF.